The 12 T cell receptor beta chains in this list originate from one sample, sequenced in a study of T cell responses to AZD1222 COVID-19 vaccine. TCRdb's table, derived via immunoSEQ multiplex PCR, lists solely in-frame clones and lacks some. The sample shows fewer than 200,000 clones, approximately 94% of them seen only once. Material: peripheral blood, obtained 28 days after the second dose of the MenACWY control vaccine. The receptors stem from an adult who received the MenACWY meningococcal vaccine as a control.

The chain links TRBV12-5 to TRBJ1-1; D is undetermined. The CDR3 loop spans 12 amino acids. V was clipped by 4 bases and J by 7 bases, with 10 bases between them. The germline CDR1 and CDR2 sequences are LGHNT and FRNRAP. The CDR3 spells CASGSSGYEAFF. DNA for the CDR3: TGTGCTAGTGGTTCTTCGGGCTATGAAGCTTTCTTT.

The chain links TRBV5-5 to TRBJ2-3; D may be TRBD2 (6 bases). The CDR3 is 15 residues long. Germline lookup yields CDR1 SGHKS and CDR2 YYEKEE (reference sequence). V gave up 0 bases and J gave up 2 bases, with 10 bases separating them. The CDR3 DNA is TGTGCCAGCAGCTTGGTCCGGGGGACCACAGATACGCAGTATTTT. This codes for CASSLVRGTTDTQYF.

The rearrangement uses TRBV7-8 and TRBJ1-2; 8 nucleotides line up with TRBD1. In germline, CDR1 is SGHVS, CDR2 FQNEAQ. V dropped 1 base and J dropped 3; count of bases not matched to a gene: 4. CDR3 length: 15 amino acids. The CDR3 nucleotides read TGTGCCAGCAGCTTAGGGACAGGGCCCGACTATGGCTACACCTTC. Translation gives CASSLGTGPDYGYTF.

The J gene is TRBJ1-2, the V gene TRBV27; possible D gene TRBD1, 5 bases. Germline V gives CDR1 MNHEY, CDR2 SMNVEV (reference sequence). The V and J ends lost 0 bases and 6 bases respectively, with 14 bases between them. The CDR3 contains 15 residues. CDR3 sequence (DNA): TGTGCCAGCAGTTTATCGACCGGGGGAAGGAATGGCTACACCTTC. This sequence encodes CASSLSTGGRNGYTF.

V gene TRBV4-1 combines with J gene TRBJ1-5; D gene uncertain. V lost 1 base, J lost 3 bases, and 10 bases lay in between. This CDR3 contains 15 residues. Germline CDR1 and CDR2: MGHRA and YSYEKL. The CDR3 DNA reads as TGCGCCAGCAGCCAAGGCGAGGTGTACAATCAGCCCCAGCATTTT. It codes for CASSQGEVYNQPQHF.

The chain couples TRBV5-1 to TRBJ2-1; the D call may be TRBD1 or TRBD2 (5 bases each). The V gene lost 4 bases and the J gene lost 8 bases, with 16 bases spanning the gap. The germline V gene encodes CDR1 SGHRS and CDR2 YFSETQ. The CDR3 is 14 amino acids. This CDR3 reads CASSTAGALYEQFF. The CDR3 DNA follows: TGCGCCAGCAGCACCGCCGGGGCCCTTTATGAGCAGTTCTTC.

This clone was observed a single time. CDR3 in amino acids: CASSVQGTSSYEQYF. CDR3 coding DNA: TGTGCCAGCAGCGTCCAGGGGACTAGCTCCTACGAGCAGTACTTC. The genes are TRBV9 and TRBJ2-7; 8 nucleotides match TRBD2. V was clipped by 2 bases and J by 0 bases; unmatched bases: 4. The CDR3 runs 15 residues. The germline gives CDR1 SGDLS, CDR2 YYNGEE.

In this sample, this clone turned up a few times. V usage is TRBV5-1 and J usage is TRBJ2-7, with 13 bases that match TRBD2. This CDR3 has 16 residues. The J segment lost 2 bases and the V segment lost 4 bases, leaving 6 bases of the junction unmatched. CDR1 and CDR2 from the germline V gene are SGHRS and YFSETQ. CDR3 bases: TGCGCCAGCAGCCGGGGACTAGCGGGGTCCCCCTACGAGCAGTACTTC. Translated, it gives CASSRGLAGSPYEQYF.

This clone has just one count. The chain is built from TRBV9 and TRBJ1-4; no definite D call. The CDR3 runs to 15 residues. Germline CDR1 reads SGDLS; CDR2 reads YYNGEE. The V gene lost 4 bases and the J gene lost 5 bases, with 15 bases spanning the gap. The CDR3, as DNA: TGTGCCAGCAGCCCCCGGGAGGAGATAAATGAAAAACTGTTTTTT. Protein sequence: CASSPREEINEKLFF.

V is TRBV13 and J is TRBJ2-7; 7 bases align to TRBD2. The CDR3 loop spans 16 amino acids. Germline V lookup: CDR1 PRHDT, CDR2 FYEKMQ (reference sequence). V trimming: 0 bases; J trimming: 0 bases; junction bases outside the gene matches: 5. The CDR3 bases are TGTGCCAGCAGCTTAGGCATCGGGGGGAGCTCCTACGAGCAGTACTTC. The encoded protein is CASSLGIGGSSYEQYF.

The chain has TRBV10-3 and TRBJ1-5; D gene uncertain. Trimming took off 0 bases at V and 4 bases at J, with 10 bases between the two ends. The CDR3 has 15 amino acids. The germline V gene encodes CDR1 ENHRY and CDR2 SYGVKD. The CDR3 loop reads CAISESENKNQPQHF. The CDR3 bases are TGTGCCATCAGTGAGTCTGAGAATAAGAATCAGCCCCAGCATTTT.

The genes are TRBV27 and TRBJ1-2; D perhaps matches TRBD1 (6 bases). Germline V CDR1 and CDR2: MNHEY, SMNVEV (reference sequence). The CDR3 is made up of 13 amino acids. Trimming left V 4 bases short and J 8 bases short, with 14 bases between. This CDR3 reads CASSSLQGEGYTF. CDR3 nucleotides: TGTGCCAGCAGTTCGCTACAGGGCGAGGGCTACACCTTC.